The rows below give T cell receptor beta chains drawn from one sample of a study of T cells in Graves' hyperthyroidism and ophthalmopathy. MiXCR, run by TCRdb on the multiplex PCR reads, gives a single entry per CDR3 protein. The table shows 700,000 to 950,000 distinct CDR3 sequences, with roughly 32% occurring only once. The source material was blood. The source is a woman between 40 and 55 years old with Graves' hyperthyroidism. Both conserved end residues are part of each CDR3. Fields, in order: V gene, clone size, D gene, J gene, CDR3 protein, CDR3 DNA. D genes are given only for firm matches. Only part of the rows carry a size: once, few, many, or a class if the clone is expanded.

>TRBV15|few|.|TRBJ2-7
CATSRGGYGNEQYF
TGTGCCACCAGCAGAGGAGGGTATGGCAACGAGCAGTACTTC
>TRBV13|many|.|TRBJ1-1
CASSQSGFGDRTEAFF
TGTGCCAGCAGCCAAAGCGGGTTTGGTGATCGCACTGAAGCTTTCTTT
>TRBV10-1|many|.|TRBJ1-1
CASSESPVNTEAFF
TGCGCCAGCAGTGAGTCCCCGGTGAACACTGAAGCTTTCTTT
>TRBV4-1|few|.|TRBJ1-1
CASSQFERNTEAFF
TGCGCCAGCAGCCAATTCGAGAGGAACACTGAAGCTTTCTTT
>TRBV15|.|.|TRBJ1-5
CATSRDFGDQPQHF
TGTGCCACCAGCAGAGATTTCGGAGATCAGCCCCAGCATTTT
>TRBV28|.|TRBD2|TRBJ2-7
CASSTRGLVQYEQYF
TGTGCCAGCAGTACACGAGGACTAGTCCAGTACGAGCAGTACTTC
>TRBV29-1|many|.|TRBJ2-7
CSAGSHSYEQYF
TGCAGCGCAGGAAGTCACTCCTACGAGCAGTACTTC
>TRBV7-2|many|.|TRBJ2-2
CASSLAPGGNTGELFF
TGTGCCAGCAGCTTAGCGCCGGGGGGCAACACCGGGGAGCTGTTTTTT
>TRBV7-9|few|TRBD1|TRBJ2-2
CASSLKSGQGRTGELFF
TGTGCCAGCAGCTTAAAATCCGGACAGGGCCGTACCGGGGAGCTGTTTTTT
>TRBV25-1|.|.|TRBJ1-2
CASRVESPRTDNYGYTF
TGTGCCAGCAGGGTCGAATCTCCAAGGACAGATAACTATGGCTACACCTTC